Listed here are 15 T cell receptor beta chains from one sample, sequenced in a study of blood T cell repertoires in COVID-19. Generated by immunoSEQ multiplex PCR, the TCRdb table keeps only in-frame clones and is missing some. Of roughly 200,000 clones detected, approximately 85% appear once; the ten largest clones hold 4.5% to 6.5%. The sequenced sample was PBMCs or T cells enriched from blood (not recorded which). The receptor source for this set is a middle-aged man with acute COVID-19.

V gene TRBV2 combines with J gene TRBJ2-2, with TRBD2 identical over 11 bases. CDR1 and CDR2 from the germline V gene are SNHLY and FYNNEI. Unmatched junction bases numbered 6, after V lost 9 bases and J lost 3 bases. The CDR3 totals 15 residues. CDR3 nucleotide sequence: TGTGCCAGTGAAGGGACTAGCGGCCACACCGGGGAGCTGTTTTTT. Amino acids: CASEGTSGHTGELFF.

V usage is TRBV28 and J usage is TRBJ2-7, with 9 positions matching TRBD2. Germline trimming cut 10 bases from V and 3 bases from J; bases unmatched to any gene: 7. Germline CDR1 MDHEN, CDR2 SYDVKM. The CDR3 is 13 residues long. CDR3 residues: CATCSGSIYEQYF. The CDR3 DNA reads TGTGCCACCTGTAGCGGGAGTATCTACGAGCAGTACTTC.

The V call is TRBV4-1, the J call TRBJ2-7, with TRBD2 as a possible D gene (6 bases). Germline CDR1 is MGHRA and CDR2 is YSYEKL. This CDR3 is built from 13 residues. V gave up 0 bases and J gave up 6 bases, with 9 bases separating them. The CDR3 is CASSQDRAGEQYF. CDR3 nucleotides: TGCGCCAGCAGCCAAGATAGAGCGGGCGAGCAGTACTTC.

The chain uses TRBV20-1 and TRBJ2-7, with a possible D match to TRBD2 (5 bases). The V and J ends lost 3 bases and 2 bases respectively, with 11 bases between them. The CDR3 length is 13 residues. From germline, CDR1 is DFQATT and CDR2 SNEGSKA (reference sequence). CDR3 protein: CSASGLQTYEQYF. Written as DNA, the CDR3 is TGCAGTGCTAGTGGACTCCAAACCTACGAGCAGTACTTC.

The chain carries TRBV6-5 and TRBJ2-3; D may be TRBD2 (5 bases). The V and J ends lost 6 bases and 2 bases respectively, with 15 bases between them. This CDR3 region has 15 residues. Germline CDR1 reads MNHEY; CDR2 reads SVGAGI. The CDR3 coding sequence is TGTGCCAGCAGCCTGGGAGCCCCCTCCACAGATACGCAGTATTTT. Its protein product is CASSLGAPSTDTQYF.

This chain uses TRBV19 with TRBJ2-5; TRBD2 matches 7 bases. The germline gives CDR1 LNHDA, CDR2 SQIVND (reference sequence). The ends lost 1 base at V and 4 bases at J; junction bases unmatched: 0. The CDR3 runs to 13 residues. The CDR3 DNA sequence: TGTGCCAGTAGTATAGGGGGGGGAGAGACCCAGTACTTC. Translated, it gives CASSIGGGETQYF.

The V and J genes are TRBV28 and TRBJ1-5, with 8 bases aligning to TRBD1. The germline V gene encodes CDR1 MDHEN and CDR2 SYDVKM. The CDR3 is 15 residues long. With 3 bases clipped from V and 4 bases from J, the junction kept 5 bases outside the gene matches. CDR3 loop: CASSLIGTGNQPQHF. The CDR3 region has the DNA TGTGCCAGCAGTTTGATCGGGACAGGAAATCAGCCCCAGCATTTT.

The J gene is TRBJ1-2, the V gene TRBV4-1; D uncertain. V was shortened by 3 bases and J by 3 bases, with 14 bases between the two germline ends. This CDR3 spans 15 amino acids. The germline CDR1 and CDR2 sequences are MGHRA and YSYEKL. This CDR3 is CASSQITGFDYGYTF. The CDR3 bases are TGCGCCAGCAGCCAGATTACGGGGTTCGACTATGGCTACACCTTC.

The chain is built from TRBV24-1 and TRBJ2-7; D is possibly TRBD1 (7 bases). V lost 4 bases and J lost 3, with 15 bases in between. In germline, CDR1 is KGHDR, CDR2 SFDVKD. CDR3 size: 15 residues. As DNA, the CDR3 is TGTGCCACCAGTGACTCAGGGGGGAATCGCTACGAGCAGTACTTC. Its translation is CATSDSGGNRYEQYF.

The V gene is TRBV7-9, the J gene TRBJ2-6; D not resolved. Germline V gives CDR1 SEHNR, CDR2 FQNEAQ (reference sequence). CDR3 size: 15 residues. The ends were cut back, 0 bases at V and 1 base at J, with 4 bases in the middle. The CDR3 reads CASSLAQSGANVLTF. As DNA, the CDR3 is TGTGCCAGCAGCTTAGCACAGTCTGGGGCCAACGTCCTGACTTTC. Full variable domain (remainder filled in from reference TRBV7-9 and TRBJ2-6): DTGVSQNPRHKITKRGQNVTFRCDPISEHNRLYWYRQTLGQGPEFLTYFQNEAQLEKSRLLSDRFSAERPKGSFSTLEIQRTEQGDSAMYLCASSLAQSGANVLTFGAGSRLTVL.

This clone was recorded once. Distinct nucleotide sequences in the sample also encode this CDR3. V is TRBV12-3 or TRBV12-4 and J is TRBJ1-1, with 8 positions matching TRBD1. The CDR3 has 11 amino acids. J gave up 10 bases and V 5 bases, and 3 bases lay outside the gene matches. The CDR3 region is CASSPDRGAFF. The CDR3 DNA sequence: TGTGCCAGCAGTCCCGACAGGGGAGCTTTCTTT.

With respect to this clone: At one of its ends the junction is not consistent with the germline gene, which may arise from a read error. The CDR3 DNA sequence: TGCGCCAGCAGCCGGCACACCACCGAACAGGGAAGCACCATATATTTT. It translates to CASSRHTTEQGSTIYF. The V gene is TRBV5-1, the J gene TRBJ1-3; D might be TRBD1 (6 bases). Germline values: CDR1 SGHRS, CDR2 YFSETQ. The CDR3 consists of 16 residues.

This rearrangement joins TRBV6-1 to TRBJ2-5, with TRBD1 matching 7 bases. Germline CDR1 is MNHNS and CDR2 is SASEGT. The CDR3 has 15 residues. The V gene end was trimmed by 3 bases and the J gene end by 3 bases; junction bases not matched to a gene: 7. The CDR3 sequence is CASSDLTGPKETQYF. In DNA form, the CDR3 reads TGTGCCAGCAGTGATTTGACAGGGCCCAAAGAGACCCAGTACTTC.

This clone showed up just once. V usage is TRBV15 and J usage is TRBJ1-1, with D hard to call. The CDR3 totals 12 residues. Germline V CDR1 and CDR2: LNHNV, YYDKDF (reference sequence). V was trimmed by 5 bases and J by 3 bases, leaving 7 bases between them. The CDR3 region is CATSPGDTEAFF. DNA of the CDR3: TGTGCCACCAGCCCGGGTGACACTGAAGCTTTCTTT.

The chain employs TRBV18 and TRBJ1-1; tentatively, D is TRBD1 (5 bases). V lost 3 bases to trimming and J lost 4 bases, with 12 bases between them. The CDR3 sequence is 14 residues long. Germline CDR1 is KGHSH and CDR2 is LQKENI. This CDR3 is CASSPGPLGTEAFF. The CDR3 bases are TGTGCCAGCTCACCGGGGCCCTTGGGCACTGAAGCTTTCTTT. The complete variable domain, with remaining parts taken from reference TRBV18 and TRBJ1-1, reads NAGVMQNPRHLVRRRGQEARLRCSPMKGHSHVYWYRQLPEEGLKFMVYLQKENIIDESGMPKERFSAEFPKEGPSILRIQQVVRGDSAAYFCASSPGPLGTEAFFGQGTRLTVV.